The clone carrying this TCR beta chain was observed a handful of times. Its antigen is still unknown. This sample was included in a study of T-cell reconstitution after alpha-beta-depleted transplantation in children. The study, taken as a whole, reports: Diversity of TCRbeta at day 60 was high in some patients, arising from surviving recipient T cells and thymic progenitors.

Preparing the TCRbeta library involved the use of unique molecular identifiers. A single record per CDR3 protein comes from TCRdb applying MiXCR to the PCR reads. The repertoire consists of hundreds of thousands of distinct CDR3 sequences, with more than 20% occurring once and the leading ten covering roughly 2.5%. CDR3 length: 15 residues. Germline CDR1 and CDR2: DFQATT and SNEGSKA (reference sequence). V was shortened by 0 bases and J by 2 bases, with 14 bases between the two germline ends. This clonotype was sampled from a girl aged 2 to 9 with Fanconi anemia, due to receive a stem cell transplant. V and J are TRBV20-1 and TRBJ2-7; D uncertain. The sample was PBMCs, taken before TCRalphabeta/CD19-depleted stem cell transplant. CDR3 nucleotide sequence: TGCAGTGCTAGAGACCCCCTGCTGGGTGCCTACGAGCAGTACTTC. Translating it yields CSARDPLLGAYEQYF.